The 5 T cell receptor beta chains listed next were all sequenced from one sample in a study of blood T cell repertoires in COVID-19. This table comes from immunoSEQ multiplex PCR, and its TCRdb copy is limited to in-frame clones, with some not included. This sample has roughly 200,000 clones, with roughly 78% found just once. Sequencing was carried out using peripheral blood. Receptor source: a woman aged 80 or older with active or convalescent COVID-19.

This clone was observed a handful of times. The chain employs TRBV5-8 and TRBJ2-7, with D possibly TRBD1 on 5 matching bases. The CDR3 has 11 residues. Per germline, CDR1 SGHTS and CDR2 YDEGEE. The V gene lost 0 bases and the J gene lost 9 bases, with 7 bases spanning the gap. CDR3 DNA sequence: TGTGCCAGCAGCTTGGCCACAGGGCAGTACTTC. Amino acid sequence: CASSLATGQYF.

For the CDR3, the DNA is TGCGCCAGCAGCTTGGCCTTAGTAAACACCGGGGAGCTGTTTTTT. This gives the protein CASSLALVNTGELFF. The chain recombines TRBV5-1 with TRBJ2-2; D is unclear. This CDR3 spans 15 amino acids. In germline, CDR1 is SGHRS, CDR2 YFSETQ. The germline V and J ends were trimmed by 0 bases and 2 bases, with 8 bases remaining between them. Filled out from reference TRBV5-1 and TRBJ2-2, the complete variable domain reads KAGVTQTPRYLIKTRGQQVTLSCSPISGHRSVSWYQQTPGQGLQFLFEYFSETQRNKGNFPGRFSGRQFSNSRSEMNVSTLELGDSALYLCASSLALVNTGELFFGEGSRLTVL.

The chain employs TRBV3-1 (or the pseudogene TRBV3-2) and TRBJ2-5; maybe TRBD1 (7 bases). The CDR3 spans 12 residues. V lost 1 base, J lost 12 bases, and 12 bases lay in between. The germline V gene encodes CDR1 LGHDT and CDR2 YNNKEL (reference sequence). CDR3 protein: CASSQAGGTEYF. In nucleotides, the CDR3 is TGTGCCAGCAGCCAAGCTGGGGGGACAGAGTACTTC.

In its sample, this clone was seen a few times. The J gene is TRBJ2-1, the V gene TRBV7-8, with TRBD2 matching 10 bases. There are 17 residues in the CDR3. The trim removed 1 base at V and 4 bases at J, leaving 7 bases unmatched. CDR1 is SGHVS and CDR2 is FQNEAQ in the germline V gene. Here the CDR3 DNA reads TGTGCCAGCAGCTTAGTCCCCCAGACTAGCGGGTACAATGAGCAGTTCTTC. Its translation: CASSLVPQTSGYNEQFF.

Note on this clone: This CDR3 is also generated by other DNA sequences in the sample. This chain uses TRBV15 with TRBJ1-5, with D unresolved. V was pared by 0 bases and J by 5 bases, with 5 bases between. Germline V lookup: CDR1 LNHNV, CDR2 YYDKDF (reference sequence). The CDR3 loop spans 13 amino acids. The chain's CDR3 is CATSRDRDQPQHF. As DNA, the CDR3 is TGTGCCACCAGCAGAGATCGCGATCAGCCCCAGCATTTT.